Listed below are T cell receptor beta chains from one sample, sequenced in a study of CD8 T cells in Susac syndrome. TCRdb analysed the immunoSEQ multiplex PCR reads with MiXCR anew, one entry per CDR3 protein. The sample has about 240,000 distinct CDR3 sequences, almost 97% seen once. The sequenced sample was CD4+ T cells from PBMCs. Receptors originate from a human donor with Susac syndrome. Each CDR3 is given with its conserved first and last residue. A D gene is named only where the DNA matches it firmly. For some rows the clone size is stated as once, few or many, or as a class when expanded; others skip it.

clone size,D gene,V gene,J gene,CDR3 protein,CDR3 DNA
-,TRBD2,TRBV7-6,TRBJ2-7,CASSRREGSSYEQYF,TGTGCCTCTTCCCGTCGGGAGGGAAGCTCCTACGAGCAGTACTTC
-,-,TRBV11-2,TRBJ2-5,CASSLEGPVASEETQYF,TGTGCCAGCAGCTTAGAGGGCCCCGTGGCTAGCGAGGAGACCCAGTACTTC
-,TRBD1,TRBV12-3/TRBV12-4,TRBJ1-1,CASSSQGQLNTEAFF,TGTGCCAGCAGTTCGCAGGGACAGCTGAACACTGAAGCTTTCTTT
once,TRBD1,TRBV18,TRBJ2-7,CASSPSGQGVYEQYF,TGTGCCAGCTCGCCTTCGGGACAGGGGGTGTACGAGCAGTACTTC
-,-,TRBV12-3/TRBV12-4,TRBJ1-1,CASSLAVRGNEAFF,TGTGCCAGCAGTTTAGCAGTTCGGGGGAATGAAGCTTTCTTT
few,TRBD2,TRBV18,TRBJ2-1,CASSLGLAAYNEQFF,TGTGCCAGCTCACTGGGACTAGCGGCGTACAATGAGCAGTTCTTC
-,TRBD2,TRBV6-5,TRBJ2-1,CASSFPNGLAGVDEQFF,TGTGCCAGCAGTTTCCCCAATGGACTAGCGGGAGTCGATGAGCAGTTCTTC
-,-,TRBV29-1,TRBJ1-3,CSVDSGNTIYF,TGCAGCGTTGACTCTGGAAACACCATATATTTT
-,TRBD2,TRBV27,TRBJ2-4,CASSASAGRVQYF,TGTGCCAGCAGCGCCTCGGCAGGGAGGGTTCAGTACTTC
-,-,TRBV29-1,TRBJ2-5,CSVARGKQETQYF,TGCAGCGTTGCCCGAGGTAAACAAGAGACCCAGTACTTC
once,TRBD2,TRBV12-3/TRBV12-4,TRBJ2-1,CASDKSPGLAGVNEQFF,TGTGCCAGCGACAAATCCCCGGGACTAGCGGGAGTAAATGAGCAGTTCTTC
-,-,TRBV7-9,TRBJ2-3,CASGPSSTDTQYF,TGTGCCAGCGGCCCCTCTAGCACAGATACGCAGTATTTT
-,TRBD1,TRBV5-1,TRBJ1-1,CASSLALGQGAAAFF,TGCGCCAGCAGCTTGGCCCTGGGACAGGGGGCGGCAGCTTTCTTT
-,-,TRBV29-1,TRBJ1-1,CSGYRPGRTEAFF,TGCAGCGGATACCGGCCGGGTCGGACTGAAGCTTTCTTT
-,TRBD1,TRBV29-1,TRBJ1-1,CSVGAGSGGTEAFF,TGCAGCGTTGGCGCAGGGTCAGGGGGAACTGAAGCTTTCTTT
few,-,TRBV11-1,TRBJ2-3,CASSLGGTDTQYF,TGTGCCAGCAGTTTAGGGGGCACAGATACGCAGTATTTT
-,TRBD1,TRBV3-1,TRBJ1-1,CASKETGAFNTEAFF,TGTGCCAGCAAAGAGACAGGGGCTTTTAACACTGAAGCTTTCTTT
-,-,TRBV4-1,TRBJ2-5,CASSQPEGETQYF,TGCGCCAGCAGCCAACCGGAAGGGGAGACCCAGTACTTC
-,TRBD1,TRBV6-2/TRBV6-3,TRBJ2-1,CASSSVGQGYNEQFF,TGTGCCAGCAGCTCCGTGGGACAGGGGTACAATGAGCAGTTCTTC
-,TRBD2,TRBV28,TRBJ2-3,CASSLASGPPTDTQYF,TGTGCCAGCAGTTTAGCTAGCGGGCCACCCACAGATACGCAGTATTTT
-,TRBD1,TRBV20-1,TRBJ2-7,CSAGPVTGGAHMDEQYF,TGCAGTGCTGGACCGGTTACAGGGGGTGCGCATATGGACGAGCAGTACTTC
few,TRBD2,TRBV18,TRBJ2-7,CASSPSGSSYEQYF,TGTGCCAGCTCACCTAGCGGGAGCTCCTACGAGCAGTACTTC
-,-,TRBV6-5,TRBJ1-2,CASRESRQTYGYTF,TGTGCCAGCAGGGAGTCCCGGCAGACCTATGGCTACACCTTC
-,TRBD2,TRBV5-1,TRBJ2-1,CASSLQRSGSYNEQFF,TGCGCCAGCAGCTTACAACGTAGCGGGAGTTACAATGAGCAGTTCTTC
-,-,TRBV29-1,TRBJ1-5,CSVAQVNQPQHF,TGCAGCGTTGCACAGGTCAATCAGCCCCAGCATTTT
-,TRBD2,TRBV5-6,TRBJ2-5,CASTDPSGGKGETQYF,TGTGCCAGCACCGACCCTTCCGGGGGGAAAGGAGAGACCCAGTACTTC
-,-,TRBV18,TRBJ2-4,CASSPQETKNIQYF,TGTGCCAGCTCACCACAGGAGACCAAAAACATTCAGTACTTC
-,-,TRBV19,TRBJ1-2,CASSINARYGYTF,TGTGCCAGTAGTATAAACGCCCGGTATGGCTACACCTTC
-,TRBD2,TRBV9,TRBJ2-1,CASSVVGGSRDEQFF,TGTGCCAGCAGCGTAGTCGGCGGGAGTAGAGATGAGCAGTTCTTC
once,-,TRBV12-3/TRBV12-4,TRBJ2-6,CASTWGAPYSGANVLTF,TGTGCCAGCACTTGGGGGGCCCCCTACTCTGGGGCCAACGTCCTGACTTTC
-,TRBD1,TRBV20-1,TRBJ2-3,CSARFSDRADTQYF,TGCAGTGCTAGATTCTCGGACAGGGCAGATACGCAGTATTTT
-,-,TRBV20-1,TRBJ1-1,CSARDSGSTEAFF,TGCAGTGCTAGAGATTCAGGGTCCACTGAAGCTTTCTTT
-,TRBD2,TRBV9,TRBJ2-1,CASSVLAATYNEQFF,TGTGCCAGCAGCGTACTAGCGGCTACTTACAATGAGCAGTTCTTC
-,-,TRBV29-1,TRBJ1-2,CSVEGSPAGVGYTF,TGCAGCGTTGAAGGTTCCCCCGCAGGGGTCGGCTACACCTTC
-,TRBD1,TRBV12-3/TRBV12-4,TRBJ1-5,CASSETGGINQPQHF,TGTGCCAGCAGCGAGACAGGGGGGATCAATCAGCCCCAGCATTTT
-,-,TRBV7-9,TRBJ2-5,CASSATLGTQYF,TGTGCCAGCAGCGCAACCTTGGGGACCCAGTACTTC
-,-,TRBV7-9,TRBJ2-7,CASTKGTVYEQYF,TGTGCCAGCACCAAAGGGACGGTCTACGAGCAGTACTTC
-,TRBD2,TRBV15,TRBJ2-5,CATSGLGAGVGETQYF,TGTGCCACCAGCGGCCTTGGAGCGGGAGTGGGGGAGACCCAGTACTTC
-,-,TRBV14,TRBJ2-1,CASSQDRGRARRRNEQFF,TGTGCCAGCAGCCAAGATAGGGGCAGGGCCAGACGGCGGAATGAGCAGTTCTTC
-,-,TRBV27,TRBJ2-3,CASSLWSSTDTQYF,TGTGCCAGCAGTTTATGGTCTAGCACAGATACGCAGTATTTT
-,-,TRBV5-1,TRBJ2-5,CASSLDKPYQETQYF,TGCGCCAGCAGCCTGGACAAGCCGTACCAAGAGACCCAGTACTTC
-,-,TRBV12-5,TRBJ1-1,CASGLGGVNTEAFF,TGTGCTAGTGGTTTAGGAGGGGTGAACACTGAAGCTTTCTTT
-,-,TRBV25-1,TRBJ1-2,CASSEYQGGYTF,TGTGCCAGCAGTGAATATCAGGGAGGCTACACCTTC
-,-,TRBV2,TRBJ2-2,CASRPGEGELFF,TGTGCCAGCCGGCCTGGTGAAGGGGAGCTGTTTTTT